The clone carrying this T cell receptor beta chain was counted a single time. Its antigen is not identified. The time point here: blood 2 weeks post-SBRT. Indicated treatment: 15 Gy SBRT to primary tumor, nephrectomy 4 weeks later. Blood was sampled at baseline, 2 weeks and 4 weeks after SBRT. This renal cell carcinoma was of the clear cell type. This specimen belongs to a study of radiation and T cells in renal cell carcinoma. Study-wide results and limits: Without pretreatment biopsies, baseline tumor clonotype presence was undetermined. From baseline, blood top tumor clonotypes peaked at 2 weeks post-radiation.

Germline CDR1 and CDR2: MGHRA and YSYEKL. Trimming removed 0 bases at V and 5 bases at J, with 10 bases between. The CDR3 covers 14 residues. The table came from immunoSEQ multiplex PCR; TCRdb's copy has only in-frame clones and leaves some out. The data show some 70,000 clones, 82% seen once. The sample here was blood, taken from a patient whose treatment included radiotherapy and nephrectomy. This clonotype originated in a man aged 55 to 69 with renal cell carcinoma. This chain uses TRBV4-1 with TRBJ2-5, with D perhaps matching TRBD2 (5 bases). The chain's CDR3 is CASSQDVGVETQYF. The CDR3 nucleotides read TGCGCCAGCAGCCAAGATGTCGGGGTTGAGACCCAGTACTTC.